The rows below give T cell receptor beta chains drawn from one sample of a study of T cells in localized non-small cell lung cancer. Measured with immunoSEQ multiplex PCR; TCRdb has only the in-frame clones, and not every one. The table shows 7,000 to 9,500 clones, with roughly 91% occurring only once. Source: peripheral blood, taken before any cancer treatment. Source of these receptors: a female donor aged 60 or older with stage II squamous cell lung carcinoma. The CDR3 runs from the conserved cysteine through the conserved F or W. D genes are given only for firm matches. Where a row states a size, it is once, few, many or the class of an expanded clone; other rows omit it.

abundance	d_gene	v_gene	j_gene	CDR3aa	CDR3nt
NA	TRBD2	TRBV2	TRBJ2-2	CASSYRRRAGGNTGELFF	TGTGCCAGCAGTTACCGCCGCCGGGCGGGAGGGAACACCGGGGAGCTGTTTTTT
NA	NA	TRBV5-6	TRBJ2-1	CASSLGGGSYNEQFF	TGTGCCAGCAGCTTGGGGGGTGGCTCCTACAATGAGCAGTTCTTC
NA	NA	TRBV6-1	TRBJ2-3	CASSEGSGVYTQYF	TGTGCCAGCAGTGAAGGGTCGGGGGTTTATACGCAGTATTTT
once	TRBD1	TRBV28	TRBJ1-6	CASSFRGGGYNSPLHF	TGTGCCAGCAGTTTTAGAGGGGGCGGGTATAATTCACCCCTCCACTTT
NA	NA	TRBV5-1	TRBJ2-4	CASSVGSGDIQYF	TGCGCCAGCAGCGTTGGTTCGGGGGACATTCAGTACTTC
NA	NA	TRBV5-1	TRBJ1-1	CASSLPGQVNTEAFF	TGCGCCAGCAGCTTGCCAGGGCAGGTGAACACTGAAGCTTTCTTT
NA	NA	TRBV5-4	TRBJ2-5	CASSLGGGTQYF	TGTGCCAGCAGTCTTGGGGGAGGGACCCAGTACTTC
NA	NA	TRBV15	TRBJ1-1	CATSRDFLMNTEAFF	TGTGCCACCAGCAGAGATTTCCTTATGAACACTGAAGCTTTCTTT
NA	TRBD1	TRBV28	TRBJ2-3	CASSPGTGTLGDTQYF	TGTGCCAGCAGTCCAGGGACAGGGACCCTGGGAGATACGCAGTATTTT
once	NA	TRBV29-1	TRBJ2-3	CSVATVRSTDTQYF	TGCAGCGTTGCGACAGTACGAAGCACAGATACGCAGTATTTT
NA	TRBD2	TRBV5-5	TRBJ2-7	CASSLWGLAPEQYF	TGTGCCAGCAGCTTGTGGGGACTAGCACCCGAGCAGTACTTC
NA	NA	TRBV18	TRBJ2-3	CASSPPVEDTQYF	TGTGCCAGCTCACCACCGGTGGAAGATACGCAGTATTTT
NA	NA	TRBV28	TRBJ1-2	CASTARGGYTF	TGTGCCAGCACCGCTAGGGGTGGCTACACCTTC
NA	TRBD2	TRBV7-2	TRBJ2-7	CASSGRGGEQYF	TGTGCCAGCAGCGGTCGGGGGGGTGAGCAGTACTTC
NA	NA	TRBV10-1	TRBJ1-2	CASSESFYSDGYTF	TGCGCCAGCAGTGAGTCGTTCTACTCGGATGGCTACACCTTC
NA	NA	TRBV28	TRBJ1-1	CASSTPRWAFF	TGTGCCAGCAGTACCCCTCGGTGGGCTTTCTTT
NA	NA	TRBV28	TRBJ1-4	CASSTGRRVGEKLFF	TGTGCCAGCAGTACCGGACGGCGGGTGGGTGAAAAACTGTTTTTT
few	NA	TRBV6-5	TRBJ2-4	CASSSLTLAKNIQYF	TGTGCCAGCAGTTCCCTCACTTTAGCCAAAAACATTCAGTACTTC
few	TRBD2	TRBV29-1	TRBJ2-5	CSVDAGAVEETQYF	TGCAGCGTTGATGCGGGAGCGGTGGAAGAGACCCAGTACTTC
few	NA	TRBV27	TRBJ2-1	CASSGHQGIEQFF	TGTGCCAGCAGTGGACACCAGGGAATCGAGCAGTTCTTC
few	TRBD1	TRBV19	TRBJ1-1	CASSQTGEVMNTEAFF	TGTGCCAGTAGCCAGACAGGGGAGGTGATGAACACTGAAGCTTTCTTT
once	NA	TRBV9	TRBJ2-1	CASSGNVEQFF	TGTGCCAGCAGCGGTAATGTTGAGCAGTTCTTC
NA	TRBD2	TRBV18	TRBJ2-2	CASSLLSLAGDGTGELFF	TGTGCCAGCTCCCTTCTGAGCCTAGCGGGAGATGGCACCGGGGAGCTGTTTTTT
NA	NA	TRBV7-8	TRBJ1-1	CASSLGGGEGTEAFF	TGTGCCAGCAGCTTAGGAGGGGGAGAGGGCACTGAAGCTTTCTTT
NA	NA	TRBV11-2	TRBJ2-4	CASSGTRRRKNIQYF	TGTGCCAGCAGCGGGACGCGACGGAGAAAAAACATTCAGTACTTC
NA	NA	TRBV6-5	TRBJ1-2	CASSYSTASNYGYTF	TGTGCCAGCAGTTACAGTACAGCCTCTAACTATGGCTACACCTTC
NA	NA	TRBV6-5	TRBJ2-6	CASSSQGLGANVLTF	TGTGCCAGCAGTTCCCAGGGACTTGGGGCCAACGTCCTGACTTTC
NA	NA	TRBV27	TRBJ2-5	CASSRSAEETQYF	TGTGCCAGCAGCCGGAGTGCCGAAGAGACCCAGTACTTC
NA	TRBD1	TRBV5-6	TRBJ1-2	CASSSGDRVGYTF	TGTGCCAGCAGCTCGGGGGACAGGGTTGGCTACACCTTC
NA	TRBD2	TRBV5-5	TRBJ2-3	CASSLTRGAETDTQYF	TGTGCCAGCAGCTTGACGCGGGGGGCGGAAACAGATACGCAGTATTTT
NA	NA	TRBV5-1	TRBJ1-2	CASSLASESGYTF	TGCGCCAGCAGCTTGGCCTCCGAGAGCGGCTACACCTTC
NA	TRBD1	TRBV28	TRBJ2-3	CASRRTGADTQYF	TGTGCCAGCAGGAGGACAGGGGCTGATACGCAGTATTTT
NA	NA	TRBV9	TRBJ1-3	CASSVVGGNTIYF	TGTGCCAGCAGCGTAGTAGGAGGAAACACCATATATTTT
once	TRBD2	TRBV7-8	TRBJ2-3	CASSSRTSGRFTQYF	TGTGCCAGCAGCTCCCGGACTAGCGGGAGATTTACGCAGTATTTT
once	NA	TRBV7-9	TRBJ2-5	CASSLPRSRETQYF	TGTGCCAGCAGCTTACCCAGATCCCGGGAGACCCAGTACTTC
NA	NA	TRBV28	TRBJ2-1	CASSSNEQFF	TGTGCCAGCAGTTCCAATGAGCAGTTCTTC
NA	NA	TRBV5-1	TRBJ1-6	CASSPGPNSPLHF	TGCGCCAGCAGCCCCGGACCTAATTCACCCCTCCACTTT
NA	TRBD2	TRBV2	TRBJ2-3	CASSETGTSGREGTQYF	TGTGCCAGCAGTGAAACGGGGACTAGCGGGAGAGAGGGTACGCAGTATTTT
NA	TRBD2	TRBV7-8	TRBJ2-2	CASSLVISGGANTGELFF	TGTGCCAGCAGCTTAGTTATTAGCGGGGGAGCGAACACCGGGGAGCTGTTTTTT
NA	NA	TRBV29-1	TRBJ1-2	CSVDPKGSLYGYTF	TGCAGCGTTGATCCTAAAGGCAGTCTCTATGGCTACACCTTC
NA	NA	TRBV7-2	TRBJ1-2	CASSSWAMGHGGYTF	TGTGCCAGCAGCTCGTGGGCGATGGGGCACGGGGGCTACACCTTC
NA	TRBD1	TRBV4-2	TRBJ1-1	CASSQPGQGTEAFF	TGTGCCAGCAGCCAACCGGGACAGGGGACTGAAGCTTTCTTT